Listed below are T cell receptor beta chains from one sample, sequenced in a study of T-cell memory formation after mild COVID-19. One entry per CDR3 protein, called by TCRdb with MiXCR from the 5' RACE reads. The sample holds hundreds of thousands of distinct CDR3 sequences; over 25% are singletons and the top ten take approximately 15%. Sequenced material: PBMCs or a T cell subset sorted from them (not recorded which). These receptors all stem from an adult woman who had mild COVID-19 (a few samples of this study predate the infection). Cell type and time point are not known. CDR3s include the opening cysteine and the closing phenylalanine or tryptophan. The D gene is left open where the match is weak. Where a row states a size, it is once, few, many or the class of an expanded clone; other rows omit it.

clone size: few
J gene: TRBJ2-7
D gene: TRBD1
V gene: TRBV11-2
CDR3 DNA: TGTGCCAGCAGCTTATCCACCGGGACAGGGGGCGCCTACGAGCAGTACTTC
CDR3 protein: CASSLSTGTGGAYEQYF

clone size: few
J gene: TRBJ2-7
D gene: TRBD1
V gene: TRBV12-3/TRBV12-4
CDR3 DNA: TGTGCCAGCAGTTTGGGGACAGAGGTATCCTACGAGCAGTACTTC
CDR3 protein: CASSLGTEVSYEQYF

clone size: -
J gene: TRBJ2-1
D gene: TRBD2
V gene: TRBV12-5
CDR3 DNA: TGTGCTAGTGGTCCGGGGACTAGCGGGGGTTCCGCACTGTTCTTC
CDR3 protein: CASGPGTSGGSALFF

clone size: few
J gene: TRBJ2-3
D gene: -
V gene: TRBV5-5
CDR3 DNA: TGTGCCAGCAGCTTGGTTCCTCCGGAGGGCACAGATACGCAGTATTTT
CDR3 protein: CASSLVPPEGTDTQYF

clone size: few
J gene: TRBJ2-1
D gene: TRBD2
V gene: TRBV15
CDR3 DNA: TGTGCCACCAGCAGAGATTCCAGGCTAGCGGGAGTTTTTGAGCAGTTCTTC
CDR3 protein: CATSRDSRLAGVFEQFF

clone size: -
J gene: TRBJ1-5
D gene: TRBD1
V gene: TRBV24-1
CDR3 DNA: TGTGCCGTCCGAACAGGGGGCTGGCAGCCCCAGCATTTT
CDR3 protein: CAVRTGGWQPQHF

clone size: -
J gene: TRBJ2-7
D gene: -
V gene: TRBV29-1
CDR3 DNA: TGCAGCGTTGTTAAGGGGGGGACCTACGAGCAGTACTTC
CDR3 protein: CSVVKGGTYEQYF

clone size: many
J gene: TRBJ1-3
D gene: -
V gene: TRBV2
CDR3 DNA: TGTGCCAGCAGCCGTGGACTATTAAGGGCTGGAAACACCATATATTTT
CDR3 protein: CASSRGLLRAGNTIYF

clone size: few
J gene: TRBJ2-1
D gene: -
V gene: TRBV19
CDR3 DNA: TGTGCCAGTAGTCCCCCGGGGAGGCACATCTACAATGAGCAGTTCTTC
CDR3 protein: CASSPPGRHIYNEQFF

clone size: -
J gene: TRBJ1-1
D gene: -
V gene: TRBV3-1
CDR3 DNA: TGTGCCAGCAGCCAAGGTTACGGGGGTGAAGCTTTCTTT
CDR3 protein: CASSQGYGGEAFF

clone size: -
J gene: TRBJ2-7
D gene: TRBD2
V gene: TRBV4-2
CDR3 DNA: TGTGCCAGCAGCCAAGGGGACTACTTAACCTACGAGCAGTACTTC
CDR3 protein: CASSQGDYLTYEQYF

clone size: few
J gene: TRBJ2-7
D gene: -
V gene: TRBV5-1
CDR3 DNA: TGCGCCAGCAGCTTGGAGATTGGGGGCCGCGAGCAGTACTTC
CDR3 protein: CASSLEIGGREQYF

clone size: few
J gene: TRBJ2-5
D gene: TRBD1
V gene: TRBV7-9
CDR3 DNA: TGTGCCAGCAGCTTAGGAGCTCTCCGGGACAGGGGATACCAAGAGACCCAGTACTTC
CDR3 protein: CASSLGALRDRGYQETQYF

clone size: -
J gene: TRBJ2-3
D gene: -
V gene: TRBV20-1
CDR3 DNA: TGCAGTGCTCCAAACGTTGGCACAGATACGCAGTATTTT
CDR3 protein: CSAPNVGTDTQYF

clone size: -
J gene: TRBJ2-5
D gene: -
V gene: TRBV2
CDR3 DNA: TGTGCCAGCACTAGCTGGGAGACCCAGTACTTC
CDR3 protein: CASTSWETQYF

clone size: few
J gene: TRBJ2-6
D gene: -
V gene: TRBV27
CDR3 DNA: TGTGCCAGCAGTTTACGGTCTGGGGCCAACGTCCTGACTTTC
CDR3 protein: CASSLRSGANVLTF

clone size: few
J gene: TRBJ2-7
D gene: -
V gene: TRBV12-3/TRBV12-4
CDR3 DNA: TGTGCCACCTCCTCTGGAGCGGGCTCCTACGAGCAGTACTTC
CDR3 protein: CATSSGAGSYEQYF

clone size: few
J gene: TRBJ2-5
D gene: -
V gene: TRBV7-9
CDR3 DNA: TGTGCCAGCAGCTCCCAAAGGCACCGGGACCAAGAGACCCAGTACTTC
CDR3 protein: CASSSQRHRDQETQYF

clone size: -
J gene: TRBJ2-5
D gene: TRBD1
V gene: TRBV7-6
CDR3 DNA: TGTGCCAGCAGCTTATCACCAGGGCAGGGGGAAGAGACCCAGTACTTC
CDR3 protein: CASSLSPGQGEETQYF

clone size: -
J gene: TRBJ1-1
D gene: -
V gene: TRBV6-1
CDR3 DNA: TGTGCCAGCAGCCCGGGGGGGCCCAAAGCTTTCTTT
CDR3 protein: CASSPGGPKAFF

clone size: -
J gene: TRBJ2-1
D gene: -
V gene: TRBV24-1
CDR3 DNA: TGTGCCGCGTCCAAGTTTAAACAGACTCTCAATGAGCAGTTCTTC
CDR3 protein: CAASKFKQTLNEQFF

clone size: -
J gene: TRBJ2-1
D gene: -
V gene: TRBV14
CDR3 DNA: TGTGCCAGCAGCGGCGGCTTTAGAAAGGGTGAGCAGTTCTTC
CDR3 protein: CASSGGFRKGEQFF

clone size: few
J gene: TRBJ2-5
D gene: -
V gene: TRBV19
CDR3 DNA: TGTGCCAGTAGTGGATGGGATCTCCAACAGACCCAGTACTTC
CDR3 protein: CASSGWDLQQTQYF

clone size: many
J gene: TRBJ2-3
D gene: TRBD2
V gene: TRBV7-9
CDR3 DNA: TGTGCCAGCAGCTTTGTAGCGGGAGTAGATACGCAGTATTTT
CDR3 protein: CASSFVAGVDTQYF

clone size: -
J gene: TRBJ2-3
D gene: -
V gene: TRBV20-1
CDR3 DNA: TGCAGTGCTCTACCGCTGGGGGAGACAGATACGCAGTATTTT
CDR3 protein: CSALPLGETDTQYF

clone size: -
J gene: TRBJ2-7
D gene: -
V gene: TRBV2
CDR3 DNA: TGTGCCACCCTGGATCGAGAGGACGAGCAGTACTTC
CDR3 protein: CATLDREDEQYF

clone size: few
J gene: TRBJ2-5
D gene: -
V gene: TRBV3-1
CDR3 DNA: TGTGCCAGCAGCCAAGATTACGAGACCCAGTACTTC
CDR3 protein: CASSQDYETQYF

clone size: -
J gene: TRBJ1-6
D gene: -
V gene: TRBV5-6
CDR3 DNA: TGTGCCAGCAGTTTTGCGGGGCTCGGTTCACCCCTCCACTTT
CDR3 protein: CASSFAGLGSPLHF

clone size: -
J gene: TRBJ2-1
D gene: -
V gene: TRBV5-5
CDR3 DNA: TGTGCCAGCAGCTTGGCCGGGGGTAACTCCTACAATGAGCAGTTCTTC
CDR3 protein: CASSLAGGNSYNEQFF

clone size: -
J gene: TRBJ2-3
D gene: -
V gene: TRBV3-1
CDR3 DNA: TGTGCCAGCAGCCACTTGGACCTCGGGGGAGATACGCAGTATTTT
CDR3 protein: CASSHLDLGGDTQYF

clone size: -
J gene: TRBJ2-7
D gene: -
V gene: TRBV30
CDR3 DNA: TGTGCCTGGAGCCACAGGGCGATCGGTACCTACGAGCAGTACTTC
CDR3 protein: CAWSHRAIGTYEQYF

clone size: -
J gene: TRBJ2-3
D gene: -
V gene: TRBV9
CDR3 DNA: TGTGCCAGCAGCAACCGGGAGATTAGCGATACGCAGTATTTT
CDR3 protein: CASSNREISDTQYF

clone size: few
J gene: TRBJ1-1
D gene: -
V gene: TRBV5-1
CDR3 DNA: TGCGCCAGCAGCTTGGATCGAGGGGCAAGGACTGAAGCTTTCTTT
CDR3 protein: CASSLDRGARTEAFF

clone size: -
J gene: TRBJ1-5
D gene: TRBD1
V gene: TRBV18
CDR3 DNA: TGTGCCAGCTCACCGGAGGACAGGGGTGGGCAGCCCCAGCATTTT
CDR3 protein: CASSPEDRGGQPQHF

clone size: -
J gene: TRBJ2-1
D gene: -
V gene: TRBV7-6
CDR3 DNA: TGTGCCAGCACCGAGCAGGAGTCCGGATATGAGCAGTTCTTC
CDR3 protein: CASTEQESGYEQFF

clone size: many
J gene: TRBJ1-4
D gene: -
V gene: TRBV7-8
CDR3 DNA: TGTGCCAGCAGTTCACCGGGGCTTACTAATGAAAAACTGTTTTTT
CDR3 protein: CASSSPGLTNEKLFF

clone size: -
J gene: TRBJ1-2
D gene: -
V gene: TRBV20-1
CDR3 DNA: TGCAGTGCTAGGGCCCCTGGAGGGAACTATGGCTACACCTTC
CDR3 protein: CSARAPGGNYGYTF

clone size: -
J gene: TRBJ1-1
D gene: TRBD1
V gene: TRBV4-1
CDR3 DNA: TGCGCCAGCAGCCAGGACAGGATGCCTGAAGCTTTCTTT
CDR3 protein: CASSQDRMPEAFF

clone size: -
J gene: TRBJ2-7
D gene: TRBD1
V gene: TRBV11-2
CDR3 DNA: TGTGCCAGCACCCTAGGCGGGACAGGGGGCTACGAGCAGTACTTC
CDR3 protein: CASTLGGTGGYEQYF

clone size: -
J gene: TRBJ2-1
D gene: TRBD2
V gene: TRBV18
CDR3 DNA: TGTGCCAGCTCACCCCCTAGCGGGAACCGGAGGTACAATGAGCAGTTCTTC
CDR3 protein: CASSPPSGNRRYNEQFF

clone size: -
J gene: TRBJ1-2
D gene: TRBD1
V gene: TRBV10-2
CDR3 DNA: TGCGCCAGCAGACCTCAAGGGGGCCGCCTGCCTAACTATGGCTACACCTTC
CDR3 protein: CASRPQGGRLPNYGYTF